Listed here are 19 T cell receptor beta chains from one sample, sequenced in a study of T cell repertoires in cytomegalovirus infection. A single record per CDR3 protein comes from TCRdb applying MiXCR to the reads. The sample has roughly 340,000 distinct CDR3 sequences; about 27% are singletons. No cognate antigen is known for these TCRs. The sample in question was cultured PBMCs, obtained from culture after CMV antigen stimulation. The source is a human donor in good health (CMV status not recorded). Some clones in this sample may be carry-over from other donors' samples.

This clonotype was detected a few times. The chain has TRBV2 and TRBJ1-4; D is possibly TRBD1 (6 bases). The CDR3 consists of 15 residues. From germline, CDR1 is SNHLY and CDR2 FYNNEI. Trimming took 5 bases from V and 1 from J, leaving 11 bases between them. The CDR3 DNA reads TGTGCCAGCAGTCCTCAGACAGGAACTAATGAAAAACTGTTTTTT. Its translation: CASSPQTGTNEKLFF.

In its sample, this clonotype was seen a few times. The chain employs TRBV30 and TRBJ1-4, with 8 bases lining up with TRBD1. CDR3 length: 14 amino acids. The ends lost 4 bases at V and 8 bases at J; junction bases unmatched: 9. Germline CDR1 and CDR2: GTSNPN and SVGIG (reference sequence). CDR3 protein: CAWTTTGVREKLFF. CDR3 bases: TGTGCCTGGACGACGACAGGGGTACGCGAAAAACTGTTTTTT.

This clonotype appeared a few times. The CDR3, as DNA: TGTGCCAGCAGCCCGCGGACAGGGGCCCCGACTTCACCCCTCCACTTT. Protein product: CASSPRTGAPTSPLHF. The chain joins TRBV11-2 to TRBJ1-6; 9 nucleotides line up with TRBD1. Trimming at V came to 5 bases and at J to 9 bases, leaving 11 bases not matched to a gene. Germline V gene lookup returns CDR1 SGHAT and CDR2 FQNNGV. CDR3 length: 16 amino acids.

This chain uses TRBV7-9 with TRBJ2-3, with a tentative D call TRBD2 (5 bases). Trimming took 1 base from V and 1 from J, leaving 9 bases between them. Germline V lookup: CDR1 SEHNR, CDR2 FQNEAQ (reference sequence). CDR3 size: 15 residues. In DNA, the CDR3 is TGTGCCAGCAGCTTAGTACTAGGAGGCACAGATACGCAGTATTTT. This gives the protein CASSLVLGGTDTQYF.

This clonotype was found many times. The V gene is TRBV29-1, the J gene TRBJ2-5; D ambiguous. The ends were cut back, 5 bases at V and 5 bases at J, with 15 bases in the middle. CDR3 length equals 13 residues. Germline CDR1 reads SQVTM; CDR2 reads ANQGSEA. The CDR3 region is CSVHLTAAETQYF. DNA of the CDR3: TGCAGCGTTCACTTAACTGCGGCGGAGACCCAGTACTTC. The full variable domain, its missing parts supplied by reference TRBV29-1 and TRBJ2-5, is SAVISQKPSRDICQRGTSLTIQCQVDSQVTMMFWYRQQPGQSLTLIATANQGSEATYESGFVIDKFPISRPNLTFSTLTVSNMSPEDSSIYLCSVHLTAAETQYFGPGTRLLVL.

The table lists this clonotype with a few counts. The chain is built from TRBV6-1 and TRBJ2-1, with D possibly being TRBD2 (6 bases). The CDR3 contains 17 residues. The V end was cut by 3 bases, the J end by 2 bases, with 17 bases between. Per germline, CDR1 MNHNS and CDR2 SASEGT. CDR3 residues: CASSDPPGRGAYNEQFF. Written as DNA, the CDR3 is TGTGCCAGCAGTGACCCCCCCGGGCGGGGCGCCTACAATGAGCAGTTCTTC.

This clonotype appeared a few times. V is TRBV29-1 and J is TRBJ2-1, with a weak D call TRBD2 (6 bases). The germline CDR1 and CDR2 sequences are SQVTM and ANQGSEA. The ends were cut back, 4 bases at V and 9 bases at J, with 13 bases in the middle. The CDR3 runs to 12 residues. CDR3 sequence reads: CSVGLVRGEQFF. The DNA of the CDR3 is TGCAGCGTTGGACTAGTCCGAGGTGAGCAGTTCTTC.

The chain employs TRBV7-3 and TRBJ1-3; 10 nucleotides match TRBD1. V was clipped by 6 bases and J by 1 base; unmatched bases: 12. This CDR3 is 18 amino acids long. Germline assignment: CDR1 SGHTA and CDR2 FQGTGA. DNA of the CDR3: TGTGCCAGCAGTCTTAGCTCGCCGGGACAGGGGTCTGGAAACACCATATATTTT. Amino acid sequence: CASSLSSPGQGSGNTIYF.

This clonotype was found a few times. The chain carries TRBV3-1 and TRBJ1-1, with D perhaps TRBD1 (6 bases). V dropped 2 bases and J dropped 11 bases, with 15 bases sitting between them. CDR1 and CDR2 from the germline V gene are LGHDT and YNNKEL (reference sequence). The CDR3 sequence is 13 residues long. This CDR3 is CASSQSYRVEAFF. The CDR3 DNA follows: TGTGCCAGCAGCCAATCGTACAGGGTGGAGGCTTTCTTT.

The table lists this clonotype with a few counts. The chain carries TRBV6-1 and TRBJ1-2; TRBD1 might be the D (6 bases). The CDR3 covers 15 residues. Germline assignment: CDR1 MNHNS and CDR2 SASEGT. V lost 6 bases to trimming and J lost 3 bases, with 17 bases between them. CDR3 protein: CASRKPGAADYGYTF. The CDR3 DNA sequence: TGTGCCAGCAGGAAGCCAGGGGCCGCGGACTATGGCTACACCTTC.

The rearrangement uses TRBV2 and TRBJ1-2; TRBD1 might be the D (5 bases). The CDR3 has 14 amino acids. Germline values: CDR1 SNHLY, CDR2 FYNNEI. Trimming removed 6 bases from V and 6 bases from J, with 17 bases in between. In nucleotides, the CDR3 is TGTGCCAGCAGGTCCGGTGGGGGGTATGATGGCTACACCTTC. Translation gives CASRSGGGYDGYTF.

This chain uses TRBV7-2 with TRBJ2-7; D may be TRBD1 or TRBD2 (6 bases each). The germline V gene has CDR1 SGHTA and CDR2 FQGNSA. Trimming cost V 5 bases and J 5 bases, with 13 bases left between them. The CDR3 is made up of 13 amino acids. CDR3 protein: CASSPGAINEQYF. CDR3 nucleotide sequence: TGTGCCAGCAGCCCGGGGGCGATCAACGAGCAGTACTTC. The full variable domain, with the rest looked up from reference TRBV7-2 and TRBJ2-7, is GAGVSQSPSNKVTEKGKDVELRCDPISGHTALYWYRQSLGQGLEFLIYFQGNSAPDKSGLPSDRFSAERTGGSVSTLTIQRTQQEDSAVYLCASSPGAINEQYFGPGTRLTVT.

This rearrangement joins TRBV19 to TRBJ1-5; TRBD1 might be the D (5 bases). The V and J ends lost 10 bases and 6 bases respectively, with 19 bases between them. CDR3 size: 14 residues. Germline CDR1 LNHDA, CDR2 SQIVND (reference sequence). The CDR3 nucleotides are TGTGCCACCCTAAAGGGCGGGGGGGTTCAGCCCCAGCATTTT. Protein: CATLKGGGVQPQHF.

Concerning this clonotype: Without the conserved terminal phenylalanine or tryptophan, this CDR3 likely stems from a read error. The chain recombines TRBV7-6 with TRBJ2-7; TRBD2 matches 12 bases. Germline lookup yields CDR1 SGHVS and CDR2 FNYEAQ. Trimming cost V 5 bases and J 0 bases; bases outside gene matches: 20. This CDR3 has 21 residues. The CDR3 bases are TGTGCCAGCAGCCCCGAGCGACTAGCGGGAGCCACCCCTAGGAGCTCCTACGAGCAGTACCTC. It specifies CASSPERLAGATPRSSYEQYL.

The gene calls are TRBV4-2 and TRBJ2-5; D is undetermined. This CDR3 region has 15 residues. Germline values: CDR1 LGHNA, CDR2 YNFKEQ. V was cut by 0 bases and J by 5 bases, with 13 bases left in between. CDR3 DNA sequence: TGTGCCAGCAGCCAAGATCGAGCTATCGGGGAGACCCAGTACTTC. The encoded protein is CASSQDRAIGETQYF.

This clonotype turned up a few times. This sequence joins TRBV6-4 and TRBJ2-1, with D perhaps matching TRBD1 or TRBD2 (5 bases each). The germline V and J ends were trimmed by 6 bases and 4 bases, with 16 bases remaining between them. The CDR3 sequence is 15 residues long. CDR1 MRHNA and CDR2 SNTAGT come from the germline V gene. The CDR3 DNA sequence: TGTGCCAGCAGACCCGAGGGGCTGGGGTACAATGAGCAGTTCTTC. It is translated as CASRPEGLGYNEQFF.

This clonotype was seen more than once but under ten times. The chain couples TRBV9 to TRBJ1-5; D is unclear. The CDR3 sequence is 13 residues long. Trimming stripped 0 bases from V and 6 bases from J, with 7 bases between. Germline V gene sequence: CDR1 SGDLS, CDR2 YYNGEE. The CDR3 sequence is CASSVEGIQPQHF. In DNA form, the CDR3 reads TGTGCCAGCAGCGTAGAAGGTATTCAGCCCCAGCATTTT.

This clonotype was counted between two and nine times. This sequence joins TRBV12-5 and TRBJ2-3; D is possibly TRBD2 (7 bases). Germline values: CDR1 LGHNT, CDR2 FRNRAP. The length of the CDR3 is 15 residues. V was pared by 4 bases and J by 6 bases, with 17 bases between. CDR3 residues: CASGYYGGPLDTQYF. Written as DNA, the CDR3 is TGTGCTAGTGGTTATTACGGGGGGCCGCTGGATACGCAGTATTTT.

This clonotype has just a few counts. The chain combines TRBV30 with TRBJ2-5, with 9 bases aligning to TRBD2. Germline CDR1 reads GTSNPN; CDR2 reads SVGIG (reference sequence). There are 15 residues in the CDR3. Trimming cost V 4 bases and J 2 bases; bases outside gene matches: 8. For the CDR3, the DNA is TGTGCCTGGATGGCGGGGGGGGCCCTACAAGAGACCCAGTACTTC. Its protein product is CAWMAGGALQETQYF.